What follows are 13 T cell receptor beta chains derived from one specimen sequenced in a study of blood T cell repertoires in COVID-19. Profiled with immunoSEQ multiplex PCR; TCRdb holds only in-frame clones, not every one. The sample has about 290,000 clones, roughly 89% seen once. The sequencing sample was made of peripheral blood. These receptors came from a man aged 40-55 years with acute or convalescent COVID-19.

This chain joins TRBV13 and TRBJ1-1; 8 bases fit TRBD1. Germline CDR1 PRHDT, CDR2 FYEKMQ (reference sequence). This CDR3 region has 17 residues. The V gene end was trimmed by 3 bases and the J gene end by 2 bases; junction bases not matched to a gene: 11. The CDR3 reads CASSLRTGKIGNTEAFF. In DNA form, the CDR3 reads TGTGCCAGCAGCTTGCGGACAGGGAAGATTGGAAACACTGAAGCTTTCTTT.

The J gene is TRBJ2-7, the V gene TRBV5-1; 8 positions match TRBD2. Per germline, CDR1 SGHRS and CDR2 YFSETQ. Trimming removed 4 bases from V and 0 bases from J; junction bases left unmatched: 9. The CDR3 covers 16 residues. The CDR3 region has the DNA TGCGCCAGCAGCCCTCAGCCGGGGGGGGTCTCCTACGAGCAGTACTTC. Amino acid sequence: CASSPQPGGVSYEQYF.

V and J are TRBV2 and TRBJ1-1; 7 nucleotides line up with TRBD1. This CDR3 has 13 residues. With V trimmed by 10 bases and J by 1 base, 6 bases remained unmatched. Germline V gives CDR1 SNHLY, CDR2 FYNNEI. The CDR3 region has the DNA TGTGCCAACAAACAGGGGACGAACACTGAAGCTTTCTTT. This translates into CANKQGTNTEAFF.

This clone was seen once. The chain couples TRBV15 to TRBJ2-1; possibly TRBD2 for D (6 bases). This CDR3 contains 14 residues. Germline CDR1 is LNHNV and CDR2 is YYDKDF (reference sequence). With 3 bases removed from V and 2 bases from J, the gap between germline ends came to 8 bases. The CDR3 DNA reads as TGTGCCACCAGCAGCCCGGGGGCCTACAATGAGCAGTTCTTC. Its translation is CATSSPGAYNEQFF.

This clone was picked up a small number of times. In DNA, the CDR3 is TGTGCCAGCTGGACAGCTATGAACACTGAAGCTTTCTTT. Translation gives CASWTAMNTEAFF. The chain carries TRBV2 and TRBJ1-1, with D possibly matching TRBD1 (6 bases). Trimming cost V 8 bases and J 0 bases, with 10 bases left between them. The CDR3 runs 13 residues. CDR1 SNHLY and CDR2 FYNNEI come from the germline V gene.

This sequence joins TRBV10-3 and TRBJ1-1; no reliable D call. V dropped 3 bases and J dropped 0 bases, with 5 bases sitting between them. CDR3 size: 13 residues. Per germline, CDR1 ENHRY and CDR2 SYGVKD. The CDR3 nucleotides are TGTGCCATCAGTGAAGCCATGAACACTGAAGCTTTCTTT. Its translation is CAISEAMNTEAFF.

The chain couples TRBV9 to TRBJ2-3; tentatively, D is TRBD2 (6 bases). The CDR3 consists of 14 residues. Germline CDR1 SGDLS, CDR2 YYNGEE. V was clipped by 1 base and J by 4 bases, with 10 bases between them. The CDR3 DNA follows: TGTGCCAGCAGCGTAATGGGGGAGGCAGATACGCAGTATTTT. Amino acids: CASSVMGEADTQYF.

This chain uses TRBV6-5 with TRBJ1-4; D is undetermined. V shed 6 bases and J shed 1 base, with 12 bases lying between them. The CDR3 totals 15 residues. The germline gives CDR1 MNHEY, CDR2 SVGAGI. The CDR3: CASSGGMETNEKLFF. CDR3 in DNA: TGTGCCAGCAGCGGAGGGATGGAAACTAATGAAAAACTGTTTTTT.

Comments on this clone: Distinct nucleotide sequences in the sample also encode this CDR3. The chain recombines TRBV18 with TRBJ1-1; D not certain. Trimming left V 2 bases short and J 0 bases short, with 4 bases between. CDR1 and CDR2 (germline): KGHSH, LQKENI. The CDR3 runs to 13 residues. CDR3 sequence reads: CASSPDMNTEAFF. The CDR3 region has the DNA TGTGCCAGCTCACCAGACATGAACACTGAAGCTTTCTTT.

The chain carries TRBV6-1 and TRBJ2-1, with TRBD2 as a possible D gene (6 bases). V was clipped by 1 base and J by 7 bases, with 14 bases between them. Germline V gene data show CDR1 as MNHNS and CDR2 as SASEGT. This CDR3 has 15 amino acids. CDR3: CASSEGEAKINEQFF. The CDR3 region has the DNA TGTGCCAGCAGTGAAGGGGAGGCGAAAATAAATGAGCAGTTCTTC.

The gene calls are TRBV18 and TRBJ1-5; D unclear. Germline V gene data show CDR1 as KGHSH and CDR2 as LQKENI. The CDR3 runs 13 residues. V was cut by 8 bases and J by 0 bases, with 8 bases left in between. The CDR3 DNA reads as TGTGCCAGCCCAACATATAGCAATCAGCCCCAGCATTTT. Translated: CASPTYSNQPQHF.

This clone was picked up one time. The rearrangement uses TRBV10-3 and TRBJ1-2, with 7 positions matching TRBD1. Germline V gives CDR1 ENHRY, CDR2 SYGVKD. J lost 6 bases, V lost 4 bases, and 2 bases had no gene match. This CDR3 spans 12 amino acids. CDR3 DNA sequence: TGTGCCATCAGTGCAACAGGGGATGGCTACACCTTC. Its translation is CAISATGDGYTF.

The chain employs TRBV4-1 and TRBJ2-7; D is possibly TRBD1 (5 bases). CDR3 length: 14 amino acids. V was shortened by 0 bases and J by 3 bases, with 9 bases between the two germline ends. Germline V gene data show CDR1 as MGHRA and CDR2 as YSYEKL. The CDR3 region has the DNA TGCGCCAGCAGCCAAGATAAGGGGAACTACGAGCAGTACTTC. Residues: CASSQDKGNYEQYF.